This T cell receptor beta chain came from a study of blood T cell repertoires in COVID-19. Germline CDR1 reads SGHTA; CDR2 reads FQGTGA. Trimming cost V 2 bases and J 6 bases, with 11 bases left between them. This CDR3 is built from 14 residues. The protocol was immunoSEQ multiplex PCR, while the TCRdb copy is restricted to in-frame clones and leaves out a portion. The table shows approximately 270,000 clones, with around 83% occurring only once. The specimen was peripheral blood. This sequence joins TRBV7-3 and TRBJ2-1; no definite D call. The clonotype was recovered from a man at least 80 years old with acute or convalescent COVID-19. The CDR3 region has the DNA TGTGCCAGCAGCTTAGGTGGCGGCCCCAATGAGCAGTTCTTC. Translated, it gives CASSLGGGPNEQFF.